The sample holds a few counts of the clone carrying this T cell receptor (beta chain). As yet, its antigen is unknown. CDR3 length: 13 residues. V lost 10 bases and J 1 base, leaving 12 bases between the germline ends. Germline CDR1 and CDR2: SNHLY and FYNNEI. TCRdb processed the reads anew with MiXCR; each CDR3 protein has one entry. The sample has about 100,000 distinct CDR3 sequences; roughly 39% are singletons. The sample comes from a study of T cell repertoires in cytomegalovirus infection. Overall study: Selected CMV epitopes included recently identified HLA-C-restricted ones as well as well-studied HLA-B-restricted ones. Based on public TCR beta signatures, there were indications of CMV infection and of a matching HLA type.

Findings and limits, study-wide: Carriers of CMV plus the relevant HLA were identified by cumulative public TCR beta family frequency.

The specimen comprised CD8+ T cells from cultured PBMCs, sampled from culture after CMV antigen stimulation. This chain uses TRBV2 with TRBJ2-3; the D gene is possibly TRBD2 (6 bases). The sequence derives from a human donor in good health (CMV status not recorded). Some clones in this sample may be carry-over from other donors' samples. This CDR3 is CATPREGTDTQYF. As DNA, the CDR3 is TGTGCCACCCCCAGGGAGGGCACAGATACGCAGTATTTT.